The source of this T cell receptor (beta chain) is a study of T-cell reconstitution after alpha-beta-depleted transplantation in children. It was with unique molecular identifiers that the TCRbeta library was prepared. One entry per CDR3 protein, called by TCRdb with MiXCR from the PCR reads. Altogether about 400,000 distinct CDR3 sequences are present, over 20% being singletons, with the ten largest covering over 3.5%. Deletions cut 8 bases from V and 1 base from J, with 12 bases between. CDR3 length equals 14 residues. CDR1 WSHSY and CDR2 SAAADI come from the germline V gene. The source of this sequence is a human donor who donated a stem cell graft to a child with acute myeloid leukemia. The V gene is TRBV10-2, the J gene TRBJ1-5; D is possibly TRBD1 (6 bases). The specimen comprised PBMCs from the stem cell graft donor, sampled from the stem cell graft. The CDR3 DNA reads TGCGCCAGCGGCTACACAGGGAGCAATCAGCCCCAGCATTTT. This encodes CASGYTGSNQPQHF.